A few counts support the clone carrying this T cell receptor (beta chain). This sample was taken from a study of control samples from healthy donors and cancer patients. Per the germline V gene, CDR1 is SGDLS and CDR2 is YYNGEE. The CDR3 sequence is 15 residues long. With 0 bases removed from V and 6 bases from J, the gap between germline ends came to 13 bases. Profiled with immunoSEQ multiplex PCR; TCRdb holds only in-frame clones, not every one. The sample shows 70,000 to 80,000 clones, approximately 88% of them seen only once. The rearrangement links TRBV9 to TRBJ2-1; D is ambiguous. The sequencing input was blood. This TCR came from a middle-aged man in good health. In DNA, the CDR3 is TGTGCCAGCAGCGTAGGCCCTAGTGTAGGCAATGAGCAGTTCTTC. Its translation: CASSVGPSVGNEQFF. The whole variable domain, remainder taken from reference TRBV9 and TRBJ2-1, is DSGVTQTPKHLITATGQRVTLRCSPRSGDLSVYWYQQSLDQGLQFLIQYYNGEERAKGNILERFSAQQFPDLHSELNLSSLELGDSALYFCASSVGPSVGNEQFFGPGTRLTVL.